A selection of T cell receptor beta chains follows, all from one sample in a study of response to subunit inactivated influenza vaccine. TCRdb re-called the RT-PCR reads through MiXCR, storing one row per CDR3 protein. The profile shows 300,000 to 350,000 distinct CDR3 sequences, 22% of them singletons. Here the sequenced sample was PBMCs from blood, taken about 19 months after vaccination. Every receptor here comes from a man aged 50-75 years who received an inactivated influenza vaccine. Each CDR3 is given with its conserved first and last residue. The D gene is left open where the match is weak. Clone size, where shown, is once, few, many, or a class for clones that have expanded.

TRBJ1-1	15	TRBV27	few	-	TGTGCCAGCAGCTTTAATGTGGTAGGGGGCACTGAAGCTTTCTTT	CASSFNVVGGTEAFF
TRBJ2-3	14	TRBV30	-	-	TGTGCCTGGAGTGTACGGAGGACCACAGATACGCAGTATTTT	CAWSVRRTTDTQYF
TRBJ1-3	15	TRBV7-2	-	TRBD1	TGTGCCAGCAGCACAGGGGGAAGGACTGGAAACACCATATATTTT	CASSTGGRTGNTIYF
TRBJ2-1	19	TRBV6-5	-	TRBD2	TGTGCCAGCAGTTACCTGGGGACTAGCGGGAAGGTCAACTTCAATGAGCAGTTCTTC	CASSYLGTSGKVNFNEQFF
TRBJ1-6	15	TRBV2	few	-	TGTGCCAGCAGTGGAAGACTTAGAGGGGGTTCACCCCTCCACTTT	CASSGRLRGGSPLHF
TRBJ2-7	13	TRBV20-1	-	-	TGCAGTCCAAAAGGTCCAGGCCGCTACGAGCAGTACTTC	CSPKGPGRYEQYF
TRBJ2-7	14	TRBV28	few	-	TGTGCCAGCAGGACCGGGACATCCTCCTACGAGCAGTACTTC	CASRTGTSSYEQYF
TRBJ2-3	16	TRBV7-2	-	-	TGTGCCAGCAGCTTAGTTACTCTACGGGGGACAGATACGCAGTATTTT	CASSLVTLRGTDTQYF
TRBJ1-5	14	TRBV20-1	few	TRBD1	TGCAGTGGATCCCGGGACAGGGGTGGTCAGCCCCAGCATTTT	CSGSRDRGGQPQHF
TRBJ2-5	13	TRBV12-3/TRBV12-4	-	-	TGTGCCAGCAGTTTACCAGGGGTAGAGACCCAGTACTTC	CASSLPGVETQYF
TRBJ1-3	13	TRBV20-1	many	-	TGCAGTGCTAGAGGCCTTGTAGGAAACACCATATATTTT	CSARGLVGNTIYF
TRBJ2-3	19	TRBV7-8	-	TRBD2	TGTGCCAGCAGCCGTCTGACTAGCGGGGGGGCAATGAGCACAGATACGCAGTATTTT	CASSRLTSGGAMSTDTQYF
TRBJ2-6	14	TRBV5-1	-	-	TGCGCCAGCAGCTTTCCATCTGGGGCCAACGTCCTGACTTTC	CASSFPSGANVLTF
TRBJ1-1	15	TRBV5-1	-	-	TGCGCCAGCAGCCCAAGGCGGGGAATCGGCACTGAAGCTTTCTTT	CASSPRRGIGTEAFF
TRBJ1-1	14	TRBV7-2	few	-	TGTGCCAGCAGCTTGTTTCCAATGAACACTGAAGCTTTCTTT	CASSLFPMNTEAFF
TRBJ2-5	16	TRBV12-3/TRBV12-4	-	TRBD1	TGTGCCAGCAGCCGCTCAGGACAGGGGGGAGTAGAGACCCAGTACTTC	CASSRSGQGGVETQYF
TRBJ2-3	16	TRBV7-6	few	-	TGTGCCAGCAGCTTAGTCGGTGGAAGGTTGGGAGATACGCAGTATTTT	CASSLVGGRLGDTQYF
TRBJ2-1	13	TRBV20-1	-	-	TGCAGTGCTAGACTAGGGGCTTACAATGAGCAGTTCTTC	CSARLGAYNEQFF
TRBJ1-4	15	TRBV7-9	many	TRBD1	TGTGCCAGCAGCTCTCCGACAGGGAATAATGAAAAACTGTTTTTT	CASSSPTGNNEKLFF
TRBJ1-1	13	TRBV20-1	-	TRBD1	TGCAGTGCTAACCAGGGGGCGGACACTGAAGCTTTCTTT	CSANQGADTEAFF
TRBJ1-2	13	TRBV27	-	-	TGTGCCAGCAGCGGACAGTTGAACTATGGCTACACCTTC	CASSGQLNYGYTF
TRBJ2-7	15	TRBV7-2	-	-	TGTGCCAGCAGCTTAGGGAGGGGACCCTCCTACGAGCAGTACTTC	CASSLGRGPSYEQYF
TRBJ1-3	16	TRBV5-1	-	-	TGCGCCAGCAGCTTGGCCCAACAGGGATCAGGGAACACCATATATTTT	CASSLAQQGSGNTIYF
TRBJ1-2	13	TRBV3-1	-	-	TGTGCCAGCAGCCAAGGCATCGCAGCTAGCTACACCTTC	CASSQGIAASYTF
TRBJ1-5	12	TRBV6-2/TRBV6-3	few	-	TGTGCCAGCTCCGGGGGATTTCAGCCCCAGCATTTT	CASSGGFQPQHF
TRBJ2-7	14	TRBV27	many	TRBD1	TGTGCCAGCAGTGTACTGGGACAGGGACACGAGCAGTACTTC	CASSVLGQGHEQYF
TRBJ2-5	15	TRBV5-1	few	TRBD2	TGTGCCAGCAGTTTGGGACTAGCGGGGGCAGAGACCCAGTACTTT	CASSLGLAGAETQYF
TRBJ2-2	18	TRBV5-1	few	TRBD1	TGCGCCAGCAGCTTGGCCCCGCAGGGGGCGGTACGCACCGGGGAGCTGTTTTTT	CASSLAPQGAVRTGELFF
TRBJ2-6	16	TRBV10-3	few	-	TGTGCCATCAGTTCGGGGTCTAGCTCTGGGGCCAACGTCCTGACTTTC	CAISSGSSSGANVLTF
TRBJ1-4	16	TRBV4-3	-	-	TGCGCCAGCAGCCAAGAAATGGGGCGGGGTAATGAAAAACTGTTTTTT	CASSQEMGRGNEKLFF
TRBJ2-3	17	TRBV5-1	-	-	TGCGCCAGCAGGACAACCACCGGCGGGTTAAGCACAGATACGCAGTATTTT	CASRTTTGGLSTDTQYF
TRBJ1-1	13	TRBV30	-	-	TGTGCCTTTCTCACACGGGGGAGGACTGAAGCTTTCTTT	CAFLTRGRTEAFF
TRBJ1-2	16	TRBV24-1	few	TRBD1	TGTGCCACCAGTGACCGTCCCGGGACAGGGATCTATGGCTACACCTTC	CATSDRPGTGIYGYTF
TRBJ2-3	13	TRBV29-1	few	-	TGCAGCGTTTTAGTAGCAATCGCAGATACGCAGTATTTT	CSVLVAIADTQYF
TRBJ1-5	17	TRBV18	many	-	TGTGCCAGCTCAGCGACGGTAGGCGAACAGGGCCCCCAGCCCCAGCATTTT	CASSATVGEQGPQPQHF
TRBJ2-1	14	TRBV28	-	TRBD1	TGTGCCAGCAGTTTAGCCGGGACAGGGAACGGGCAGTTCTTC	CASSLAGTGNGQFF
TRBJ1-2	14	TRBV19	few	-	TGTGCCAGTAGTATCGGTTCGGGAAACTATGGCTACACCTTC	CASSIGSGNYGYTF
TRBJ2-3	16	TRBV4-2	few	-	TGTGCCAGCAGCCAAGATAGGGGGGTAAGCACAGATACGCAGTATTTT	CASSQDRGVSTDTQYF
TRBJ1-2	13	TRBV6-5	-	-	TGTGCCAGCAGCCTTACTCGGCACTATGGCTACACCTTC	CASSLTRHYGYTF
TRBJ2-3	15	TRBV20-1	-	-	TGCAGTGCTAGAGGCCTGAATTCCTTGTTGGATACGCAGTATTTT	CSARGLNSLLDTQYF
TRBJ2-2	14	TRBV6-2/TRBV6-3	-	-	TGTGCCAGCAGTTACTCGAGGAACACCGGGGAGCTGTTTTTT	CASSYSRNTGELFF
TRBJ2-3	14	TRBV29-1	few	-	TGCAGCGCGGCGACAGCTATTCGCACAGATACGCAGTATTTT	CSAATAIRTDTQYF
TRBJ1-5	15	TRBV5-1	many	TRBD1	TGCGCCAGCAGCTTATCGGGACAGGGAAATCAGCCCCAGCATTTT	CASSLSGQGNQPQHF
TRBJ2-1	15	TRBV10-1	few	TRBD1	TGCGCCAGCAGCGTGCTCGGACAGGGGCGCAATGAGCAGTTCTTC	CASSVLGQGRNEQFF